This T cell receptor beta chain appears in the sequencing data of a study of blood T cell repertoires in COVID-19. On the study more broadly: Sources were T cells, B-cell-depleted T cells, or PBMCs; the material itself was cDNA or gDNA.

Sequenced by immunoSEQ multiplex PCR; TCRdb stores in-frame clones only, minus some. This sample carries under 250,000 clones, 65% to 85% of them seen once, and the ten largest clones take about 4%. After removal of 3 bases from V and 6 bases from J, the junction contained 7 bases not matched to a gene. This CDR3 comprises 15 residues. CDR1 is WNHNN and CDR2 is SYGVQD in the germline V gene (reference sequence). The origin of this receptor is a man aged 30-40 years with acute COVID-19. The V gene is TRBV10-1, the J gene TRBJ2-3; TRBD2 aligns across 9 bases. The specimen sequenced was PBMCs or T cells enriched from blood (not recorded which). Here the CDR3 reads CASSDRGGASDTQYF. The DNA of the CDR3 is TGCGCCAGCAGTGACCGCGGGGGGGCATCTGATACGCAGTATTTT.